Listed here are 27 T cell receptor beta chains from one sample, sequenced in a study of Graves' ophthalmopathy and Graves' hyperthyroidism. Beta-chain TCR CDR3 regions were amplified from RNA transcripts. First-round RT-PCR used HTBI primers; second-round multiplex PCR followed. TCRdb re-called the multiplex PCR reads through MiXCR, storing one row per CDR3 protein. The table lists about 740,000 distinct CDR3 sequences, roughly 40% of them singletons. Material: peripheral blood. The receptor source for this set is an adult man with Graves' ophthalmopathy.

This clonotype was observed a handful of times. The gene calls are TRBV10-2 and TRBJ1-2; 7 bases map to TRBD1. This CDR3 region has 13 residues. CDR1 is WSHSY, CDR2 SAAADI, per germline. The junction had 1 base not matched to a gene; V was cut back by 0 bases and J by 6 bases. The CDR3 nucleotides are TGCGCCAGCAGTGAGTCACAGGGGAATGGCTACACCTTC. This translates into CASSESQGNGYTF.

This clonotype was seen at least ten times. V and J are TRBV7-9 and TRBJ1-2; no definite D call. Germline loops: CDR1 SEHNR, CDR2 FQNEAQ (reference sequence). The CDR3 is 12 amino acids. V shed 1 base and J shed 5 bases, with 5 bases lying between them. The DNA for the CDR3 is TGTGCCAGCAGCTTAGGGGTGTATGGCTACACCTTC. Protein: CASSLGVYGYTF.

This clonotype was seen only a few times. The rearrangement links TRBV2 to TRBJ2-7, with D tentatively TRBD2 (6 bases). CDR1 is SNHLY, CDR2 FYNNEI, per germline. The CDR3 contains 13 residues. The V gene lost 8 bases and the J gene lost 0 bases, with 11 bases spanning the gap. The CDR3 is CASHGTFSYEQYF. CDR3 DNA: TGTGCCAGCCACGGGACTTTCTCCTACGAGCAGTACTTC. The full variable domain, with the rest looked up from reference TRBV2 and TRBJ2-7, is EPEVTQTPSHQVTQMGQEVILRCVPISNHLYFYWYRQILGQKVEFLVSFYNNEISEKSEIFDDQFSVERPDGSNFTLKIRSTKLEDSAMYFCASHGTFSYEQYFGPGTRLTVT.

In DNA, the CDR3 is TGTGCCAGCAGCGGGCCGGGACTAGCGGGACAGGAGACCCAGTACTTC. Translating gives CASSGPGLAGQETQYF. This rearrangement joins TRBV9 to TRBJ2-5, with 13 bases that match TRBD2. The trim removed 3 bases at V and 5 bases at J, leaving 7 bases unmatched. CDR3 length: 16 amino acids. Germline CDR1 reads SGDLS; CDR2 reads YYNGEE.

The genes are TRBV15 and TRBJ1-2; 7 bases fit TRBD1. Germline V gene sequence: CDR1 LNHNV, CDR2 YYDKDF (reference sequence). Trimming at V came to 11 bases and at J to 1 base, leaving 13 bases not matched to a gene. This CDR3 is built from 15 residues. The CDR3 protein is CALDFLGTDNYGYTF. The CDR3 DNA sequence: TGTGCCCTCGACTTCCTCGGGACAGATAACTATGGCTACACCTTC.

CDR3 DNA sequence: TGTGCCAGCAGACTAGACGTCTCCTACGAGCAGTACTTC. Protein: CASRLDVSYEQYF. The chain combines TRBV2 with TRBJ2-7, with D perhaps matching TRBD2 (5 bases). Trimming shortened V by 6 bases and J by 0 bases, and 9 bases separated the two germline ends. The germline V gene encodes CDR1 SNHLY and CDR2 FYNNEI. The CDR3 spans 13 residues.

This clonotype was picked up one time. The V call is TRBV9, the J call TRBJ1-4; D gene ambiguous. Germline V gives CDR1 SGDLS, CDR2 YYNGEE. The V gene lost 1 base and the J gene lost 6 bases, with 7 bases spanning the gap. This CDR3 is 13 amino acids long. The CDR3 region is CASSVLGDEKLFF. The CDR3 bases are TGTGCCAGCAGCGTACTCGGGGATGAAAAACTGTTTTTT.

This chain joins TRBV7-9 and TRBJ1-1; no reliable D call. The CDR3 is made up of 14 amino acids. Germline-derived CDR1 and CDR2 are SEHNR and FQNEAQ (reference sequence). The ends were cut back, 5 bases at V and 5 bases at J, with 15 bases in the middle. Here the CDR3 DNA reads TGTGCCAGCAGCCAACGTTACGGTGGAACTGAAGCTTTCTTT. This translates into CASSQRYGGTEAFF.

Points on this clonotype: An end of the junction differs from the germline gene, which may be a read error. The J gene is TRBJ2-5, the V gene TRBV24-1, with 13 bases lining up with TRBD2. The CDR3 is 15 amino acids. Per the germline V gene, CDR1 is KGHDR and CDR2 is SFDVKD. The CDR3 is CASSKLAGGPETQYF. The CDR3 coding sequence is TGTGCCAGCAGTAAACTAGCGGGGGGGCCGGAGACCCAGTACTTC.

The gene calls are TRBV5-6 and TRBJ1-1; D call uncertain. The germline gives CDR1 SGHDT, CDR2 YYEEEE. The CDR3 totals 14 residues. V was cut by 3 bases and J by 1 base, with 10 bases left in between. CDR3: CASSWAGPNTEAFF. The CDR3 DNA follows: TGTGCCAGCAGCTGGGCCGGCCCGAACACTGAAGCTTTCTTT.

The gene calls are TRBV9 and TRBJ2-5, with 9 positions matching TRBD2. This CDR3 contains 15 residues. The germline gives CDR1 SGDLS, CDR2 YYNGEE. Trimming took 5 bases from V and 1 from J; bases not matched to a gene: 6. CDR3 bases: TGTGCCAGCAGTCAGCCGGGACTAGCCCAAGAGACCCAGTACTTC. It codes for CASSQPGLAQETQYF.

The chain is built from TRBV2 and TRBJ2-7, with D tentatively TRBD1 (5 bases). Germline CDR1 and CDR2: SNHLY and FYNNEI. The CDR3 is made up of 12 amino acids. With 7 bases removed from V and 0 bases from J, the gap between germline ends came to 7 bases. CDR3: CASNQGSYEQYF. The CDR3, as DNA: TGTGCCAGCAATCAGGGCTCCTACGAGCAGTACTTC. The variable domain in full, completed from reference TRBV2 and TRBJ2-7, reads EPEVTQTPSHQVTQMGQEVILRCVPISNHLYFYWYRQILGQKVEFLVSFYNNEISEKSEIFDDQFSVERPDGSNFTLKIRSTKLEDSAMYFCASNQGSYEQYFGPGTRLTVT.

V is TRBV7-2 and J is TRBJ1-3; TRBD1 might be the D (6 bases). Germline CDR1 and CDR2: SGHTA and FQGNSA. This CDR3 contains 16 residues. Trimming removed 2 bases from V and 4 bases from J, with 15 bases in between. The CDR3 loop reads CASSLSSGRGGNTIYF. The CDR3 DNA follows: TGTGCCAGCAGCTTATCGTCGGGCAGGGGAGGAAACACCATATATTTT.

This clonotype has at least ten counts. The chain carries TRBV10-3 and TRBJ2-5; D gene unclear. The CDR3 consists of 14 residues. Looked up from germline, CDR1 is ENHRY and CDR2 is SYGVKD. V dropped 6 bases and J dropped 2 bases, with 13 bases sitting between them. CDR3 sequence: CAIREPTEQETQYF. CDR3 nucleotides: TGTGCCATCAGGGAGCCTACAGAGCAAGAGACCCAGTACTTC.

The chain uses TRBV10-3 and TRBJ1-6; no clear D. The CDR3 is 14 residues long. Germline V CDR1 and CDR2: ENHRY, SYGVKD. Trimming took 2 bases from V and 4 from J, leaving 6 bases between them. CDR3 protein: CAISELGYNSPLHF. The CDR3 nucleotides are TGTGCCATCAGTGAGCTAGGGTATAATTCACCCCTCCACTTT.

Comment on this clonotype: This may stem from a read error, because a much larger clone lies one nucleotide away. The V gene is TRBV19, the J gene TRBJ1-1; D unclear. The CDR3 runs 15 residues. CDR1 is LNHDA and CDR2 is SQIVND in the germline V gene (reference sequence). The CDR3 spells CASRRGTPRNAEAFF. CDR3 coding DNA: TGTGCCAGTAGGAGAGGTACCCCTCGGAACGCTGAAGCTTTCTTT.

Remarks on this clonotype: It may be a read error: a sequence one base away is much more abundant. This sequence joins TRBV7-8 and TRBJ1-1; 7 positions agree with TRBD1. CDR1 and CDR2 (germline): SGHVS, FQNEAQ. CDR3 size: 15 residues. This chain's CDR3 is CAGSLGGQENTEAFF. As DNA, the CDR3 is TGTGCCGGCAGCTTAGGCGGACAGGAGAACACTGAAGCTTTCTTT.

This chain joins TRBV7-9 and TRBJ2-3; 7 bases agree with TRBD1. This CDR3 has 15 residues. Germline CDR1 reads SEHNR; CDR2 reads FQNEAQ (reference sequence). Unmatched junction bases numbered 3, after V lost 3 bases and J lost 0 bases. The CDR3 spells CASSFAGGSTDTQYF. CDR3 sequence (DNA): TGTGCCAGCAGCTTCGCAGGGGGAAGCACAGATACGCAGTATTTT.

This clonotype was found once. The chain employs TRBV4-1 and TRBJ2-2; 10 bases match TRBD2. The J segment lost 6 bases and the V segment lost 4 bases, leaving 2 bases of the junction unmatched. Germline V gene data show CDR1 as MGHRA and CDR2 as YSYEKL. CDR3 length equals 14 residues. The CDR3 DNA reads as TGCGCCAGCAGCCCCGGGACTAGCGCCGGGGAGCTGTTTTTT. As protein: CASSPGTSAGELFF.

In this sample, this clonotype turned up many times. V is TRBV10-3 and J is TRBJ1-3; D gene unclear. With 6 bases removed from V and 0 bases from J, the gap between germline ends came to 6 bases. The CDR3 is 13 residues long. The germline V gene has CDR1 ENHRY and CDR2 SYGVKD. CDR3 sequence (DNA): TGTGCCATCAGCTCGGTCTCTGGAAACACCATATATTTT. It translates to CAISSVSGNTIYF.

V usage is TRBV25-1 and J usage is TRBJ1-4; no clear D. Trimming took off 3 bases at V and 5 bases at J, with 7 bases between the two ends. Germline V CDR1 and CDR2: MGHDK, SYGVNS. The CDR3 consists of 13 residues. As DNA, the CDR3 is TGTGCCAGCAGTGACAGGCCGAATGAAAAACTGTTTTTT. Its translation: CASSDRPNEKLFF.

The chain couples TRBV2 to TRBJ1-6, with D possibly TRBD1 on 5 matching bases. Per germline, CDR1 SNHLY and CDR2 FYNNEI. The CDR3 length is 15 residues. The V end lost 5 bases, the J end lost 7 bases, and 15 bases lay between the germline ends. The CDR3 DNA follows: TGTGCCAGCAGTTTATCGGGGGTAGGGAATTCACCCCTCCACTTT. Translating gives CASSLSGVGNSPLHF.

This clonotype was picked up a small number of times. The rearrangement uses TRBV25-1 and TRBJ2-5; 10 nucleotides align to TRBD1. The J segment lost 4 bases and the V segment lost 4 bases, leaving 3 bases of the junction unmatched. The CDR3 sequence is 14 residues long. Per germline, CDR1 MGHDK and CDR2 SYGVNS. The CDR3 protein is CASSATGGGETQYF. The CDR3 region has the DNA TGTGCCAGCAGTGCGACAGGGGGCGGAGAGACCCAGTACTTC.

This clonotype was picked up a small number of times. One end of the junction does not line up with germline, which may come from a read error. V gene TRBV10-3 combines with J gene TRBJ1-1; D unclear. Germline CDR1 is ENHRY and CDR2 is SYGVKD. This CDR3 is built from 14 residues. In DNA, the CDR3 is TGTGCCAGCAGTTCCCGAGGTGAAGGCCGGAGGATGGGCTTT. This translates into CASSSRGEGRRMGF.

In this sample, this clonotype turned up many times. The CDR3: CSAGPRSSYEQYF. The CDR3 nucleotides read TGCAGCGCCGGACCCAGGAGCTCCTACGAGCAGTACTTC. This sequence joins TRBV29-1 and TRBJ2-7; no reliable D call. The CDR3 totals 13 residues. Germline-derived CDR1 and CDR2 are SQVTM and ANQGSEA. V was trimmed by 7 bases and J by 0 bases, leaving 13 bases between them.

This clonotype was picked up many times. The chain links TRBV2 to TRBJ2-7; 8 bases fit TRBD1. Losses at the gene ends were 6 bases for V and 2 bases for J; bases not matched to a gene: 6. The CDR3 is 14 residues long. Germline values: CDR1 SNHLY, CDR2 FYNNEI. The CDR3 DNA reads TGTGCCAGCAGAGCCGGGACAGGCACCTACGAGCAGTACTTC. This encodes CASRAGTGTYEQYF. Full variable domain (remainder filled in from reference TRBV2 and TRBJ2-7): EPEVTQTPSHQVTQMGQEVILRCVPISNHLYFYWYRQILGQKVEFLVSFYNNEISEKSEIFDDQFSVERPDGSNFTLKIRSTKLEDSAMYFCASRAGTGTYEQYFGPGTRLTVT.

The count of this clonotype is one. This chain links TRBV10-3 with TRBJ2-6; D might be TRBD1 or TRBD2, each matching 6 bases. The CDR3 covers 19 residues. Germline lookup yields CDR1 ENHRY and CDR2 SYGVKD. Trimming cost V 10 bases and J 0 bases, with 25 bases left between them. The CDR3 loop reads CASTNHGGGHLSGANVLTF. The CDR3 bases are TGTGCCAGCACCAATCACGGAGGGGGGCACCTCTCTGGGGCCAACGTCCTGACTTTC.